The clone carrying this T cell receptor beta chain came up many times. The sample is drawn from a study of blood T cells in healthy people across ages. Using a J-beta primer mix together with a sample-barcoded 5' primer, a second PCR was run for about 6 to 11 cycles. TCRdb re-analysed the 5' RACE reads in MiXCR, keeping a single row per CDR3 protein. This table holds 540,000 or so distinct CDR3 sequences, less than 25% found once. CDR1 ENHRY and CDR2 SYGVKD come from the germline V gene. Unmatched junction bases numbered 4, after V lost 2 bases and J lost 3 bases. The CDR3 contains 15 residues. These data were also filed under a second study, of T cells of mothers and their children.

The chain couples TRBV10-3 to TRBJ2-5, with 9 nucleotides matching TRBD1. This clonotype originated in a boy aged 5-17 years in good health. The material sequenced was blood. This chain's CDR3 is CAISEPGTGKETQYF. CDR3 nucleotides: TGTGCCATCAGTGAGCCCGGGACAGGGAAAGAGACCCAGTACTTC.